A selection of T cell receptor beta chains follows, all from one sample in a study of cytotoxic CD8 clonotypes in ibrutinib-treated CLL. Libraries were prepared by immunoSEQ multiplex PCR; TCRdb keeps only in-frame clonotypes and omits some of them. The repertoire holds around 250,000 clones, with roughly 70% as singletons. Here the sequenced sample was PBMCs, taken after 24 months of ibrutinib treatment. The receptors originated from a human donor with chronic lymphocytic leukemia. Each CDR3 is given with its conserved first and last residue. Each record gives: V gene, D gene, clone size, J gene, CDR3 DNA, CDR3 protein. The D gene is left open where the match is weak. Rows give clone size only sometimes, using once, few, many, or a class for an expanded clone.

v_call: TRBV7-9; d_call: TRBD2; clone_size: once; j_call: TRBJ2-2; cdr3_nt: TGTGCCAGCAGCTTATTCCTAGCGGGAGACCTCACCGGGGAGCTGTTTTTT; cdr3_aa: CASSLFLAGDLTGELFF
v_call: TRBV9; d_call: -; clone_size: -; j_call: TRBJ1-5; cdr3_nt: TGTGCCAGCAGCGTAGAATCGGGGACCGGTATCCCCCAGCATTTT; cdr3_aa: CASSVESGTGIPQHF
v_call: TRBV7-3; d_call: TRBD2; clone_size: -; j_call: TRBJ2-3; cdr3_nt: TGTGCCAGCAGCTTAAAACGGGCTAGCGGGAGGTCAGATACGCAGTATTTT; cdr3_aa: CASSLKRASGRSDTQYF
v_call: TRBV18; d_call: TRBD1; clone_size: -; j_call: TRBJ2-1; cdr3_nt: TGTGCCAGCTCATCCGCGAACCGGGACAGACAGTTCTTC; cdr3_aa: CASSSANRDRQFF
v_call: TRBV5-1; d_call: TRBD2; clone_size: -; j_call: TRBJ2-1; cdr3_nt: TGCGCCAGCACCTCGGGACTAGTCTCTTCCAATGAGCAGTTCTTC; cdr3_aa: CASTSGLVSSNEQFF
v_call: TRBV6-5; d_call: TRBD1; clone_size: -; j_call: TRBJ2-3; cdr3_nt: TGTGCCAGCAGTTACTCGACAGGGATAGATACGCAGTATTTT; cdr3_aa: CASSYSTGIDTQYF
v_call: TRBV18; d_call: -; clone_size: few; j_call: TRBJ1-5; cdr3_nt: TGTGCCAGCTCACCAAGGGCGGAAAATCAGCCCCAGCATTTT; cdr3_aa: CASSPRAENQPQHF
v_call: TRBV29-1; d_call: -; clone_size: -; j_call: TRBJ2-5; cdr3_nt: TGCAGCGTTCGCCTAGGGGGAGAGACCCAGTACTTC; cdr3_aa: CSVRLGGETQYF
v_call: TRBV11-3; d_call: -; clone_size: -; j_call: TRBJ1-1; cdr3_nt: TGTGCCAGCAGCTTAGGATCAGGGCGGGGCACTGAAGCTTTCTTT; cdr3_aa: CASSLGSGRGTEAFF
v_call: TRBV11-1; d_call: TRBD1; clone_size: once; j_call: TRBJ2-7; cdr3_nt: TGTGCCAGCAGCTTAGAGGGACAGGGAGGCTACGAGCAGTACTTC; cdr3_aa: CASSLEGQGGYEQYF
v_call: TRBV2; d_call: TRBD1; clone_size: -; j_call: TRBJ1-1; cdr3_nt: TGTGCCAGCACCCAAAAAGGGCAGGGGGTGAACACTGAAGCTTTCTTT; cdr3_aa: CASTQKGQGVNTEAFF
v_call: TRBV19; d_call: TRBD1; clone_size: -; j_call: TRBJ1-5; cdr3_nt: TGTGCCAGTAGTAGAAGGGACAGCAGCAATCAGCCCCAGCATTTT; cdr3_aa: CASSRRDSSNQPQHF
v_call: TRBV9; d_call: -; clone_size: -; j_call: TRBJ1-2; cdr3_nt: TGTGCCAGCAGCGACAGGTACTATGGCTACACCTTC; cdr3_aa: CASSDRYYGYTF
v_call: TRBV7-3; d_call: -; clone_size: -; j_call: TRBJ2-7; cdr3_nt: TGTGCCAGCAGCTTATGGGGATCGGGGAACGAGCAGTACTTC; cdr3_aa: CASSLWGSGNEQYF
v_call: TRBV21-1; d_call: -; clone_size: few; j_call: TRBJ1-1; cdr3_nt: TGTGCCAGCAGCGCCCGGACAGGGGCCGGAAGCACTGAAGCTTTCTTT; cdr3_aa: CASSARTGAGSTEAFF
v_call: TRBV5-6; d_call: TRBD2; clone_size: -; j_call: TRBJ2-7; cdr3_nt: TGTGCCACCAAAACCGGGACTAGCGGCTACGAGCAGTACTTC; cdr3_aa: CATKTGTSGYEQYF
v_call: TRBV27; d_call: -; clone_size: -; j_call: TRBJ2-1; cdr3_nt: TGTGCCAGCAGTTTATCGGATCCCGGTGAGCAGTTCTTC; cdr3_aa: CASSLSDPGEQFF
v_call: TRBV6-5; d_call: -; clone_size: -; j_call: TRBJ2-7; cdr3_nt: TGTGCCAGCAGTCGGACGGAATCGGGCGAGCAGTACTTC; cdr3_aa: CASSRTESGEQYF
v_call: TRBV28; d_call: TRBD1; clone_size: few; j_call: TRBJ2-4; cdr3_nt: TGTGCCAGCGCGACAGGGCAAAACATTCAGTACTTC; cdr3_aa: CASATGQNIQYF
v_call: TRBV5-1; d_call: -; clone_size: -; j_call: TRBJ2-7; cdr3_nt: TGCGCCAGCAGCTTGGAGCACTCGACCTACGAGCAGTACTTC; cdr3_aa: CASSLEHSTYEQYF
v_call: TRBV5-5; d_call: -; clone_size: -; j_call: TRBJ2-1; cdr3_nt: TGTGCCAGCAGCTTGCTTCGACTAAATGAGCAGTTCTTC; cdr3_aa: CASSLLRLNEQFF
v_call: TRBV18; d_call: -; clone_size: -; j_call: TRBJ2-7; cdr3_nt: TGTGCCAGCTCACGCATCCAGGGAGGCGCCATCTCCTACGAGCAGTACTTC; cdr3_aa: CASSRIQGGAISYEQYF
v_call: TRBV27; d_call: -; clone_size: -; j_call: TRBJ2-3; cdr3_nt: TGTGCCAGCAGTTATTCCCCCGATACGCAGTATTTT; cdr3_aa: CASSYSPDTQYF
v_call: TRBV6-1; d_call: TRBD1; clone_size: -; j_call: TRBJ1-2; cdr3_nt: TGTGCCAGTGGACCGGGACAGGGGCACTATGGCTACACCTTC; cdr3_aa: CASGPGQGHYGYTF
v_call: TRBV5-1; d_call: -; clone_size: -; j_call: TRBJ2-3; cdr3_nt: TGCGCCAGCAGCAAGCTAGGGGCAGATACGCAGTATTTT; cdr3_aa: CASSKLGADTQYF
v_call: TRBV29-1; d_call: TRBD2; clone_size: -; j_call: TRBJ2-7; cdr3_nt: TGCAGCGTTGAAGACCGGGGCAGCGGGGCTACCTACGAGCAGTACTTC; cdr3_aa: CSVEDRGSGATYEQYF
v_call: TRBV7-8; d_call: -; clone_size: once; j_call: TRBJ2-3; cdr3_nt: TGTGCCAGCAGCCCAACTCTGAGCACAGATACGCAGTATTTT; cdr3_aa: CASSPTLSTDTQYF
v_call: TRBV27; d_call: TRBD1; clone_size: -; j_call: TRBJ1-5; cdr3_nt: TGTGCCAGCAGCGTGACAGGGGGAAATCAGCCCCAGCATTTT; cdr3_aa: CASSVTGGNQPQHF
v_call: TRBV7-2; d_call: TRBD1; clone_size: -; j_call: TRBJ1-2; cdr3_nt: TGTGCCAGCAGTCCGGGACAGGGGGCTTTGGGCTACACCTTC; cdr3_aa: CASSPGQGALGYTF
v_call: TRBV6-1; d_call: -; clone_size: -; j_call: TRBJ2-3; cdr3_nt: TGTGCCAGCAGTGCCTACTCCGACGCGGCAGATACGCAGTATTTT; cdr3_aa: CASSAYSDAADTQYF
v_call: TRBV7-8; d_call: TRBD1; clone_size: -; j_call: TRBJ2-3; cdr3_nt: TGTGCCAGCAGCACGGGGACAGGGGGCAATTCAGATACGCAGTATTTT; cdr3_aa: CASSTGTGGNSDTQYF
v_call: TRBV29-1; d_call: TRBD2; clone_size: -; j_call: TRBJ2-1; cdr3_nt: TGCAGCGGTGGGACTAGCGGCAATGAGCAGTTCTTC; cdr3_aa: CSGGTSGNEQFF
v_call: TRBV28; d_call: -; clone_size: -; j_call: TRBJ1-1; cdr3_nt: TGTGCCAGCAGTTTGTTGATGAACACTGAAGCTTTCTTT; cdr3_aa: CASSLLMNTEAFF
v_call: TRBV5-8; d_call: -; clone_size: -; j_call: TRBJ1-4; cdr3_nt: TGTGCCAGCACCACGGGGTTGACTAATGAAAAACTGTTTTTT; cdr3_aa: CASTTGLTNEKLFF
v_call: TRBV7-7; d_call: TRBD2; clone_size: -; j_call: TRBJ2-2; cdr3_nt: TGTGCTAGCAGCTTAGTCGTCGTGCGGGGGAGCGCGAACACCGGGGAGCTGTTTTTT; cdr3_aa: CASSLVVVRGSANTGELFF
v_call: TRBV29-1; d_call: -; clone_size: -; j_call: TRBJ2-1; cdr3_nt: TGCAGCTCCAGCGGCTTTTACAATGAGCAGTTCTTC; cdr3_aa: CSSSGFYNEQFF
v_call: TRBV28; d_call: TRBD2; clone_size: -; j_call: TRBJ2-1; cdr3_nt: TGTGCCAGCACCCTTAACGGGCTAGCGGGGAATGAGCAGTTCTTC; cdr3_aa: CASTLNGLAGNEQFF
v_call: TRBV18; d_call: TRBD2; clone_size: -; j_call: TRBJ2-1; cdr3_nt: TGTGCCAGCTCACCCTTAGCGGGAGGGGGCAATGAGCAGTTCTTC; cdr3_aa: CASSPLAGGGNEQFF
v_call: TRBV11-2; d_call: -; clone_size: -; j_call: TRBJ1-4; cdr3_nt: TGTGCCAGCAGCTTTGGGGGCGGGGATGAAAAACTGTTTTTT; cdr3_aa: CASSFGGGDEKLFF
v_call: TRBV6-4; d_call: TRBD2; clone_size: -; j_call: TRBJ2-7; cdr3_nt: TGTGCCAGCAGCGCCCGAATGACGGGAGGGCCGGGGGAGCAGTACTTC; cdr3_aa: CASSARMTGGPGEQYF
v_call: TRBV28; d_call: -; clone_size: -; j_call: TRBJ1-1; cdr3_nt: TGTGCCAGCAGTTTCACTGAGAACACTGAAGCTTTCTTT; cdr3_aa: CASSFTENTEAFF
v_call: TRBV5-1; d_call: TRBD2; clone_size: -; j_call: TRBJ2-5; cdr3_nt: TGCGCCAGCAGCTTGGAGCCTGTGGGACTAGCGAAGAAAGAGACCCAGTACTTC; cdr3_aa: CASSLEPVGLAKKETQYF
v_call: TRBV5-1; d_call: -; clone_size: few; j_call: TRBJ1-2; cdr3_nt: TGCGCCAGCAGCTTGGCCCGGGGCGATAACTATGGCTACACCTTC; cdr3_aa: CASSLARGDNYGYTF
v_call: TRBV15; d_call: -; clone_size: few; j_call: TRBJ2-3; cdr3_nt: TGTGCCACCAGCTGGGGGGAAGGGACAGATACGCAGTATTTT; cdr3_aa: CATSWGEGTDTQYF
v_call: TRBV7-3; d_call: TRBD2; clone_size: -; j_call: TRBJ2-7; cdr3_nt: TGTGCCAGCAGCTTACATTCAGGAGCGGGAGCGTACGAGCAGTACTTC; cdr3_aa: CASSLHSGAGAYEQYF
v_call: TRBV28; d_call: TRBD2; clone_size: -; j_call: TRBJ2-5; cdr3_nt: TGTGCCAGCAGTTCCTCCCCGGGGGGGGAGACCCAGTACTTC; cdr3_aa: CASSSSPGGETQYF
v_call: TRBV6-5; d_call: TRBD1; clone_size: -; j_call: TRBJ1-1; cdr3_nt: TGTGCCAGCAGTTTCGTGACAGGGATGAACACTGAAGCTTTCTTT; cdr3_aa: CASSFVTGMNTEAFF
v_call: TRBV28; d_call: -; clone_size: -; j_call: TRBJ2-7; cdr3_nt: TGTGCCACCGGAGGGGGCACGACGGTCTACGAGCAGTACTTC; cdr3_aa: CATGGGTTVYEQYF
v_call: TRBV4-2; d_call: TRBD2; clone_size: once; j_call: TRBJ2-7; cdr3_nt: TGTGCCAGCAGCCCGACTAGCGGGTCCACCTACGAGCAGTACTTC; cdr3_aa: CASSPTSGSTYEQYF
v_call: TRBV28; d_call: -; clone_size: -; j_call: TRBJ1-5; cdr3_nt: TGTGCCAGCAGTAAGTACAGGGATAGCAATCAGCCCCAGCATTTT; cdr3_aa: CASSKYRDSNQPQHF
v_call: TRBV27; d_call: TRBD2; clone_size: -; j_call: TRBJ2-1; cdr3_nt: TGTGCCAGCAGTTTTCAACCCGGACTAGCGGGAGGGAGGAATGAGCAGTTCTTC; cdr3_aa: CASSFQPGLAGGRNEQFF
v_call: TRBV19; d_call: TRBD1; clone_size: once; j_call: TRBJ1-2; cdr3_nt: TGTGCCAGTAGTATACCCGGGACAGGGGCTGGCTACACCTTC; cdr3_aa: CASSIPGTGAGYTF
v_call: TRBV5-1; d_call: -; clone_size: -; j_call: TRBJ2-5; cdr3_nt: TGCGCCAGCAGCTTGGAGACGGAGACCCAGTACTTC; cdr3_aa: CASSLETETQYF
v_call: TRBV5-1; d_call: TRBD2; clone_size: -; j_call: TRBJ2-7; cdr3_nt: TGCGCCAGCAGCTTACTAGCGGGGGAGGGCGAGCAGTACTTC; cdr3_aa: CASSLLAGEGEQYF